This T cell receptor (beta chain) was captured in a study of cytomegalovirus exposure and HLA in healthy donors. Points from the study as a whole: The study labeled fewer than 200 TCR beta chains cytomegalovirus-associated.

About this clone itself: The antigen is undetermined.

The V gene's germline CDR1 is SGHVS and CDR2 FQNEAQ. V shed 5 bases, J shed 6 bases, and the junction held 11 bases outside the gene matches. CDR3 length equals 15 residues. The donors formed part of the approximately 120-subject validation cohort, distinct from the approximately 670-subject first cohort. Sequencing used immunoSEQ multiplex PCR; TCRdb keeps in-frame clones, though not all of them. The data contain 150,000 to 200,000 clones, roughly 85% of them singletons. This receptor was obtained from a man younger than 35 in good health and CMV-seropositive. Material for sequencing was PBMCs. This rearrangement joins TRBV7-8 to TRBJ2-7, with 9 bases that match TRBD1. Written as DNA, the CDR3 is TGTGCCAGCAGCAACAGGGGGCAACCTTCGGGCGAGCAGTACTTC. Translated: CASSNRGQPSGEQYF.